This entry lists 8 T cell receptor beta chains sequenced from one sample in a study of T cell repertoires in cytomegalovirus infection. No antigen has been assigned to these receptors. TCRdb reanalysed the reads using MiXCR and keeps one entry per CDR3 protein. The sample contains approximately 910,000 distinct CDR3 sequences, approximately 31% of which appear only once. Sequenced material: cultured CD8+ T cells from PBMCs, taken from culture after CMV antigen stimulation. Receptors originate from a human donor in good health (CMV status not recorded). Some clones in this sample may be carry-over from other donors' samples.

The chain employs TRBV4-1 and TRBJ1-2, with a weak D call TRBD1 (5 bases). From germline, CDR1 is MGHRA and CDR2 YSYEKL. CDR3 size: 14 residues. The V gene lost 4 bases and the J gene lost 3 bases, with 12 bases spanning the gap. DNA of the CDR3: TGCGCCAGCAGCCGGGGGGAGTCGGACTATGGCTACACCTTC. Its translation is CASSRGESDYGYTF.

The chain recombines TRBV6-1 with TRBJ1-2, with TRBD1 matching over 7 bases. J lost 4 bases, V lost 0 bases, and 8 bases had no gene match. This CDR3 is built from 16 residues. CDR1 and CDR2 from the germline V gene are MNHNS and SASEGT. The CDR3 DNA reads TGTGCCAGCAGTGAAGCTCCGCAGGGGGGGTTCTATGGCTACACCTTC. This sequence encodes CASSEAPQGGFYGYTF.

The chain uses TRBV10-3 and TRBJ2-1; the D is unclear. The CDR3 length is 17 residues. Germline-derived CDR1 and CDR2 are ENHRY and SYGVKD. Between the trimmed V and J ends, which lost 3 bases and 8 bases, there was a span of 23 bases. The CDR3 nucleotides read TGTGCCATCAGTGATGGTAATAGGAAAGGCTTACATGATGAGCAGTTCTTC. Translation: CAISDGNRKGLHDEQFF.

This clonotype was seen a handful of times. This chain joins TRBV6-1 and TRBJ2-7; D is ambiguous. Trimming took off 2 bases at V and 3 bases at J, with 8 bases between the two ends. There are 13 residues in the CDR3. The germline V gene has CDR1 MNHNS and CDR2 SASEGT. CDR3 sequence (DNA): TGTGCCAGCAGTGAATTAGGGAACTACGAGCAGTACGTC. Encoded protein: CASSELGNYEQYV.

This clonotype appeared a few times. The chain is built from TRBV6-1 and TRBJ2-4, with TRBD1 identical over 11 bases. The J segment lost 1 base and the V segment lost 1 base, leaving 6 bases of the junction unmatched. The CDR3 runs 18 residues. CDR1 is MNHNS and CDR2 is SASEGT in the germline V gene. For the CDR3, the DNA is TGTGCCAGCAGTGAAGATGGACAGGGGGCGGCGGCCAAAAACATTCAGTACTTC. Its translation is CASSEDGQGAAAKNIQYF.

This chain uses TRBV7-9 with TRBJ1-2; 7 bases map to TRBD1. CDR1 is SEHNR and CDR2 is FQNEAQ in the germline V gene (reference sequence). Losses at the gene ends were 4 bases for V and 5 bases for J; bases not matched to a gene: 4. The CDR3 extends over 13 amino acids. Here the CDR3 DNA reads TGTGCCAGCAGCTCTGAACAGGGGTATGGCTACACCTTC. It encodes CASSSEQGYGYTF.

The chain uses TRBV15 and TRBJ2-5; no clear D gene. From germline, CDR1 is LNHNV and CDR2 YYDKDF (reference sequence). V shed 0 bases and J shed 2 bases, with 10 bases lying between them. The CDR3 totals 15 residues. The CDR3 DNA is TGTGCCACCAGCAGAGATCGTACAAGACAAGAGACCCAGTACTTC. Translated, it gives CATSRDRTRQETQYF.

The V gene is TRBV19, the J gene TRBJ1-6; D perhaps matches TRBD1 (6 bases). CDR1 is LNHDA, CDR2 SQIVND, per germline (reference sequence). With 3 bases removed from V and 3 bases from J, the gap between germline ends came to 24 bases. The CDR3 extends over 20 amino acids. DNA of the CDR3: TGTGCCAGTAGTATTCTCTGCGACAGGCCCCTTTTATTCTATAATTCACCCCTCCACTTT. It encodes CASSILCDRPLLFYNSPLHF.